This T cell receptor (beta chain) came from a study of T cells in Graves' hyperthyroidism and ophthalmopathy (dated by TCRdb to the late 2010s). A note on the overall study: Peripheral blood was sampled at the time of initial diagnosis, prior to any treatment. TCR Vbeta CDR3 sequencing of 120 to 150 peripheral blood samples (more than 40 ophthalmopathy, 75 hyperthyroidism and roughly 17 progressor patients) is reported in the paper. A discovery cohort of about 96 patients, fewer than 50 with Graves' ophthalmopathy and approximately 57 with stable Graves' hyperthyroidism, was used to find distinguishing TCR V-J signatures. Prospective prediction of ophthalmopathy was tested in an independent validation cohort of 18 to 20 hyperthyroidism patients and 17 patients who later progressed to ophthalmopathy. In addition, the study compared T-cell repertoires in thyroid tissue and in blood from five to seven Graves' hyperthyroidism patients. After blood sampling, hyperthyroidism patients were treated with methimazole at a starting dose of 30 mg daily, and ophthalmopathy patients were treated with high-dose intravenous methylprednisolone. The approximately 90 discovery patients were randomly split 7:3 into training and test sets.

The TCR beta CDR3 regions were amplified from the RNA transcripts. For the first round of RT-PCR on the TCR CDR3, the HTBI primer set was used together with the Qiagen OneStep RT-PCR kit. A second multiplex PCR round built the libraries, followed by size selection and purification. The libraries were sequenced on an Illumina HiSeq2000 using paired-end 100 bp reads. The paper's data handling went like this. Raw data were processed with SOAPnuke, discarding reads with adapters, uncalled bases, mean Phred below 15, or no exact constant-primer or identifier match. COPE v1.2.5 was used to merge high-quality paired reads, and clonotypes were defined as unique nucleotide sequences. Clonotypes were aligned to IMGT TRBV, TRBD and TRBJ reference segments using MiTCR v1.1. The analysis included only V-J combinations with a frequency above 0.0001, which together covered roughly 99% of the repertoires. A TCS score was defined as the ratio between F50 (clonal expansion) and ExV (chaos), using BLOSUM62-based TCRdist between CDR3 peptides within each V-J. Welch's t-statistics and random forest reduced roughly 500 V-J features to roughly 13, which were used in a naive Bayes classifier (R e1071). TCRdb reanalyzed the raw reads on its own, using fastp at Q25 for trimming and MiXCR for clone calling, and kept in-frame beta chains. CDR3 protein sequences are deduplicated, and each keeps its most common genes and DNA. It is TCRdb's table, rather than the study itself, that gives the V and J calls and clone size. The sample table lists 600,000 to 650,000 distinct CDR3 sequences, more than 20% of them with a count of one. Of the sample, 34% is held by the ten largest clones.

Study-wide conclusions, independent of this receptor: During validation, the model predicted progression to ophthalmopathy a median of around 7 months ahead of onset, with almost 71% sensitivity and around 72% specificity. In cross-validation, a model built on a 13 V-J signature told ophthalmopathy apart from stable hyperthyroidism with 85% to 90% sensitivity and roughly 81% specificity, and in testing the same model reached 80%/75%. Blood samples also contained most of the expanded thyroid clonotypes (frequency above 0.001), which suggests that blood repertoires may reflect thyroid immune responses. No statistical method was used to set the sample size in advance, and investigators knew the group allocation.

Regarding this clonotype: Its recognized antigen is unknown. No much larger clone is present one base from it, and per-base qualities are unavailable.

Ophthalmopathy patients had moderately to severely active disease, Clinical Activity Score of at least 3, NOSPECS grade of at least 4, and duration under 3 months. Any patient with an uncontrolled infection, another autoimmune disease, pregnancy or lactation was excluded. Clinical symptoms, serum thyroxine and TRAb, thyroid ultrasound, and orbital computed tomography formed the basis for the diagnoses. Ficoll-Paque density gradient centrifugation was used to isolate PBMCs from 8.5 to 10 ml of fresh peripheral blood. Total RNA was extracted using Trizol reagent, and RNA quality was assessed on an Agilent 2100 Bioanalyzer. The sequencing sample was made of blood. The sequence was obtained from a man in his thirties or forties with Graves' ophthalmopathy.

The DNA reads TGTGCCAGCGGGGCTATGGGAGGGCCTGGAGGGGAGCAGTTCTTC. Its protein product is CASGAMGGPGGEQFF. This sequence uses TRBV5-5 and TRBJ2-1; the junction holds 7 bases that match TRBD2. Inclusive of the bounding cysteine and phenylalanine, the CDR3 is 15 residues long. Kept here is only the CDR3 DNA, which spans 45 bases and is read in frame from base 1. Germline trimming: 7 bases from V, 10 bases from J; junction bases outside gene matches: 17. CDR1 and CDR2 (SGHKS, YYEKEE) derive from the germline V gene (reference sequence). This CDR3, with the reference TRBV5-5 and TRBJ2-1 proteins standing in past its ends, gives the full variable domain DAGVTQSPTHLIKTRGQQVTLRCSPISGHKSVSWYQQVLGQGPQFIFQYYEKEERGRGNFPDRFSARQFPNYSSELNVNALLLGDSALYLCASGAMGGPGGEQFFGPGTRLTVL.